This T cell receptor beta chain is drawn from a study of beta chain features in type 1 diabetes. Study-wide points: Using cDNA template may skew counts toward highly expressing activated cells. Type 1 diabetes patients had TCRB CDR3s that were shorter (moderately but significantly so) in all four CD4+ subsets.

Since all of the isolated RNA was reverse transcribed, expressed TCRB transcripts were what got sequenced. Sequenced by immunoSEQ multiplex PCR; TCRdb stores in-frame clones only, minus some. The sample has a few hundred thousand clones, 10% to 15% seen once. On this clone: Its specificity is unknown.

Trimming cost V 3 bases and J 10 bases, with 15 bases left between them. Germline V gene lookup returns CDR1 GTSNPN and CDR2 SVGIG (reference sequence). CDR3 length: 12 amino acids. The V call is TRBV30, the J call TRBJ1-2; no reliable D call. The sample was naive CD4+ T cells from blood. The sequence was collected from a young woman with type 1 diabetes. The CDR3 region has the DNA TGTGCCTGGAGCCAACTTTATATGTCCTACACCTTC. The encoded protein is CAWSQLYMSYTF.